A single sample gave rise to the 20 T cell receptor beta chains below, sequenced in a study of OX40 agonist ivuxolimab in advanced cancers. Method: immunoSEQ multiplex PCR; TCRdb's copy keeps in-frame clones and lacks some. The data contain over 70,000 clones, about 90% of them seen just once; the ten biggest clones take up over 7%. Sequenced here: CD4+ or CD8+ T cells sorted from blood, sampled in a trial of the OX40 agonist ivuxolimab. These receptors were collected from an adult with an advanced solid tumor such as melanoma, head and neck, liver or kidney cancer.

This clone was detected only once. The chain uses TRBV30 and TRBJ1-1; 7 nucleotides agree with TRBD1. Germline lookup yields CDR1 GTSNPN and CDR2 SVGIG (reference sequence). After removal of 5 bases from V and 7 bases from J, the junction contained 7 bases not matched to a gene. This CDR3 contains 12 residues. The CDR3 spells CAWALGTVEAFF. CDR3 coding DNA: TGTGCCTGGGCATTGGGGACAGTTGAAGCTTTCTTT.

The genes are TRBV4-1 and TRBJ2-7; possibly TRBD1 for D (6 bases). This CDR3 contains 14 residues. With 6 bases removed from V and 3 bases from J, the gap between germline ends came to 15 bases. CDR1 and CDR2 (germline): MGHRA, YSYEKL. The CDR3 here is CASRQGPGDYEQYF. CDR3 DNA sequence: TGCGCCAGCAGACAGGGCCCTGGGGACTACGAGCAGTACTTC.

This clone was counted a few times. The chain joins TRBV12-5 to TRBJ1-2, with D possibly TRBD1 on 6 matching bases. This CDR3 comprises 12 residues. Per the germline V gene, CDR1 is LGHNT and CDR2 is FRNRAP. The germline V and J ends were trimmed by 4 bases and 8 bases, with 11 bases remaining between them. CDR3 loop: CASGSPGEGYTF. The CDR3 DNA is TGTGCTAGTGGTTCACCAGGGGAAGGCTACACCTTC. Drawing the rest from reference TRBV12-5 and TRBJ1-2, the complete variable domain is DARVTQTPRHKVTEMGQEVTMRCQPILGHNTVFWYRQTMMQGLELLAYFRNRAPLDDSGMPKDRFSAEMPDATLATLKIQPSEPRDSAVYFCASGSPGEGYTFGSGTRLTVV.

V usage is TRBV6-4 and J usage is TRBJ2-3, with 8 bases fitting TRBD2. Trimming removed 5 bases from V and 0 bases from J; junction bases left unmatched: 7. Germline V gene data show CDR1 as MRHNA and CDR2 as SNTAGT. This CDR3 has 16 amino acids. CDR3 residues: CASSPERGGSTDTQYF. CDR3 nucleotide sequence: TGTGCCAGCAGTCCCGAACGCGGGGGGAGCACAGATACGCAGTATTTT.

The chain uses TRBV28 and TRBJ2-7; D may match TRBD1 or TRBD2 (5 bases each). The germline CDR1 and CDR2 sequences are MDHEN and SYDVKM. Trimming left V 3 bases short and J 1 base short, with 19 bases between. CDR3 length equals 17 residues. This CDR3 reads CASSFPSYQGASYEQYF. As DNA, the CDR3 is TGTGCCAGCAGTTTCCCCTCTTATCAGGGAGCGTCCTACGAGCAGTACTTC.

The chain uses TRBV5-4 and TRBJ2-1; D is perhaps TRBD2 (7 bases). The germline V and J ends were trimmed by 4 bases and 9 bases, with 14 bases remaining between them. The CDR3 extends over 13 amino acids. Per the germline V gene, CDR1 is SGHNT and CDR2 is YYREEE (reference sequence). The CDR3 sequence: CASSPSGGGEQFF. The CDR3 DNA follows: TGTGCCAGCAGCCCTTCGGGGGGCGGTGAGCAGTTCTTC.

This chain uses TRBV11-3 with TRBJ1-2; perhaps TRBD1 as D (5 bases). Germline lookup yields CDR1 SGHNT and CDR2 YENEEA. V dropped 0 bases and J dropped 4 bases, with 15 bases sitting between them. The CDR3 totals 16 residues. The DNA for the CDR3 is TGTGCCAGCAGCTTAGAGGGTCGCGGGGGACGCTATGGCTACACCTTC. Translated: CASSLEGRGGRYGYTF.

The chain couples TRBV11-1 to TRBJ1-2; maybe TRBD1 (5 bases). Trimming left V 4 bases short and J 7 bases short, with 13 bases between. CDR3 size: 13 residues. Germline values: CDR1 SGHAT, CDR2 FQDESV (reference sequence). CDR3 in DNA: TGTGCCAGCAGCTACCCCGGGGGGGGTGGCTACACCTTC. Translating it yields CASSYPGGGGYTF. Together with reference TRBV11-1 and TRBJ1-2, the CDR3 gives the full variable domain: EAEVAQSPRYKITEKSQAVAFWCDPISGHATLYWYRQILGQGPELLVQFQDESVVDDSQLPKDRFSAERLKGVDSTLKIQPAELGDSAMYLCASSYPGGGGYTFGSGTRLTVV.

The V and J genes are TRBV29-1 and TRBJ2-3; no clear D. Per the germline V gene, CDR1 is SQVTM and CDR2 is ANQGSEA. Trimming removed 6 bases from V and 4 bases from J, with 17 bases in between. This CDR3 has 14 amino acids. The CDR3 DNA reads as TGCAGCGTCCTTCCAATCGGGTCCTCAGATACGCAGTATTTT. Its protein product is CSVLPIGSSDTQYF.

The rearrangement uses TRBV7-3 and TRBJ2-3, with 12 nucleotides matching TRBD2. The CDR3 runs to 16 residues. Trimming at V came to 4 bases and at J to 1 base, leaving 3 bases not matched to a gene. From germline, CDR1 is SGHTA and CDR2 FQGTGA. The CDR3 bases are TGTGCCAGCAGCTCCCTAGCGGGGGGGCGCACAGATACGCAGTATTTT. Protein product: CASSSLAGGRTDTQYF.

The chain carries TRBV4-1 and TRBJ2-7; tentatively, D is TRBD2 (6 bases). CDR3 length: 15 residues. Trimming shortened V by 1 base and J by 0 bases, and 10 bases separated the two germline ends. CDR1 is MGHRA, CDR2 YSYEKL, per germline. The CDR3 bases are TGCGCCAGCAGCCAAGGACACGGGAGCTCCTACGAGCAGTACTTC. Translating gives CASSQGHGSSYEQYF.

V usage is TRBV7-2 and J usage is TRBJ2-1; D ambiguous. Trimming stripped 3 bases from V and 3 bases from J, with 9 bases between. This CDR3 is built from 14 residues. CDR1 SGHTA and CDR2 FQGNSA come from the germline V gene. CDR3 protein: CASSFGLLYNEQFF. CDR3 DNA: TGTGCCAGCAGCTTTGGGCTCCTCTACAATGAGCAGTTCTTC.

This chain links TRBV19 with TRBJ2-4; 13 bases align to TRBD2. There are 18 residues in the CDR3. Germline assignment: CDR1 LNHDA and CDR2 SQIVND (reference sequence). V was clipped by 9 bases and J by 7 bases; unmatched bases: 18. CDR3 region: CASNSPGLAGSQGNIQYF. The CDR3 nucleotides read TGTGCCAGCAACTCTCCGGGACTAGCGGGGTCTCAAGGCAACATTCAGTACTTC.

This clone was detected only once. The chain recombines TRBV2 with TRBJ1-6; a weak D match, TRBD1 (6 bases). V was pared by 7 bases and J by 0 bases, with 22 bases between. The CDR3 has 19 residues. The germline V gene encodes CDR1 SNHLY and CDR2 FYNNEI. The CDR3 loop reads CASTQSWDTVSSYNSPLHF. The CDR3 coding sequence is TGTGCCAGCACCCAATCGTGGGACACAGTGAGCTCCTATAATTCACCCCTCCACTTT.

The genes are TRBV19 and TRBJ2-5; 15 nucleotides match TRBD2. Germline V gene data show CDR1 as LNHDA and CDR2 as SQIVND (reference sequence). The junction had 9 bases not matched to a gene; V was cut back by 3 bases and J by 4 bases. This CDR3 has 18 residues. CDR3: CASSIGLAGGPLVETQYF. Here the CDR3 DNA reads TGTGCCAGTAGTATCGGACTAGCGGGAGGGCCTCTGGTAGAGACCCAGTACTTC.

V usage is TRBV19 and J usage is TRBJ2-1, with D tentatively TRBD1 or TRBD2 (5 bases each). The CDR3 covers 15 residues. V dropped 6 bases and J dropped 4 bases, with 16 bases sitting between them. Looked up from germline, CDR1 is LNHDA and CDR2 is SQIVND (reference sequence). The CDR3 region is CASSLGASGYNEQFF. The CDR3 coding sequence is TGTGCCAGTAGCCTCGGGGCCAGCGGTTACAATGAGCAGTTCTTC. Filled out from reference TRBV19 and TRBJ2-1, the complete variable domain reads DGGITQSPKYLFRKEGQNVTLSCEQNLNHDAMYWYRQDPGQGLRLIYYSQIVNDFQKGDIAEGYSVSREKKESFPLTVTSAQKNPTAFYLCASSLGASGYNEQFFGPGTRLTVL.

V gene TRBV30 combines with J gene TRBJ1-5; 7 bases are shared with TRBD1. CDR1 is GTSNPN and CDR2 is SVGIG in the germline V gene (reference sequence). CDR3 length equals 14 residues. J was trimmed by 4 bases and V by 1 base; bases with no gene match: 4. In DNA, the CDR3 is TGTGCCTGGAGTGAGGGGGCGGTGAATCAGCCCCAGCATTTT. Its protein is CAWSEGAVNQPQHF.

With regard to this clone: This sample includes further DNA sequences coding for the same CDR3. V usage is TRBV9 and J usage is TRBJ1-5; unclear D gene. CDR3 length equals 14 residues. Germline CDR1 and CDR2: SGDLS and YYNGEE. V was cut by 0 bases and J by 0 bases, with 4 bases left in between. Written as DNA, the CDR3 is TGTGCCAGCAGCGTAGGGAATAGCAATCAGCCCCAGCATTTT. Translating gives CASSVGNSNQPQHF.

The genes are TRBV5-4 and TRBJ2-5; 7 bases match TRBD1. The CDR3 sequence is 15 residues long. J was trimmed by 2 bases and V by 4 bases; bases with no gene match: 8. Germline CDR1 reads SGHNT; CDR2 reads YYREEE (reference sequence). CDR3 DNA: TGTGCCAGCAGCCAAGAGGGACAGCTACAAGAGACCCAGTACTTC. It encodes CASSQEGQLQETQYF.

The J gene is TRBJ2-7, the V gene TRBV6-6, with D possibly matching TRBD1 (6 bases). Trimming took 2 bases from V and 7 from J, leaving 12 bases between them. CDR3 length equals 13 residues. Germline CDR1 reads MNHNY; CDR2 reads SVGAGI (reference sequence). The CDR3 loop is CASSYGQRGEQYF. In DNA form, the CDR3 reads TGTGCCAGCAGTTACGGACAGCGTGGTGAGCAGTACTTC.